A single sample gave rise to the 17 T cell receptor beta chains below, sequenced in a study of blood T cell repertoires in COVID-19. Data came from immunoSEQ multiplex PCR; TCRdb stores just in-frame clones and leaves some out. The table lists about 200,000 clones, 65% to 80% of them singletons. Sequenced: peripheral blood. The receptors were sampled from a man in his forties or fifties who had recovered from COVID-19.

The chain uses TRBV4-2 and TRBJ1-2; 8 nucleotides line up with TRBD1. CDR3 length: 15 amino acids. Germline lookup yields CDR1 LGHNA and CDR2 YNFKEQ. J gave up 7 bases and V 4 bases, and 11 bases lay outside the gene matches. DNA for the CDR3: TGTGCCAGCAGCCCTGAACTCAGGGGGCGGGGTGGCTACACCTTC. Protein product: CASSPELRGRGGYTF.

V and J are TRBV7-8 and TRBJ1-2; 8 nucleotides agree with TRBD1. The germline V gene has CDR1 SGHVS and CDR2 FQNEAQ. V gave up 1 base and J gave up 4 bases; unmatched junction bases: 5. The CDR3 has 15 amino acids. DNA for the CDR3: TGTGCCAGCAGCTTAGATGGACAGGGATTCTATGGCTACACCTTC. This gives the protein CASSLDGQGFYGYTF.

This chain connects TRBV28 to TRBJ2-1, with 8 bases aligning to TRBD2. The CDR3 contains 15 residues. V lost 4 bases, J lost 6 bases, and 8 bases stayed unmatched. Germline V gives CDR1 MDHEN, CDR2 SYDVKM. DNA for the CDR3: TGTGCCAGCAGTTCTACTCGCGGGAGGATCAATGAGCAGTTCTTC. It encodes CASSSTRGRINEQFF.

This rearrangement joins TRBV5-1 to TRBJ2-7; 8 nucleotides agree with TRBD2. Unmatched junction bases numbered 7, after V lost 1 base and J lost 7 bases. CDR3 length: 14 amino acids. Germline assignment: CDR1 SGHRS and CDR2 YFSETQ. In DNA form, the CDR3 reads TGCGCCAGCAGCTTGACGGGAGGGCCGTGGGAGCAGTACTTC. Translated: CASSLTGGPWEQYF.

This chain uses TRBV7-2 with TRBJ2-7; 7 nucleotides agree with TRBD2. CDR1 and CDR2 (germline): SGHTA, FQGNSA. The CDR3 contains 14 residues. V gave up 8 bases and J gave up 0 bases; unmatched junction bases: 7. CDR3 residues: CASGIGGSSYEQYF. Written as DNA, the CDR3 is TGTGCCAGCGGTATCGGCGGGAGCTCCTACGAGCAGTACTTC.

V and J are TRBV9 and TRBJ2-2, with 10 bases lining up with TRBD1. V lost 2 bases and J lost 4; bases outside the gene matches: 2. The CDR3 is made up of 15 amino acids. In germline, CDR1 is SGDLS, CDR2 YYNGEE. CDR3 coding DNA: TGTGCCAGCAGCGTGGGACAGGGGCCCACCGGGGAGCTGTTTTTT. Its translation is CASSVGQGPTGELFF.

This clone was seen only once. The chain recombines TRBV24-1 with TRBJ2-1; unclear D gene. V lost 4 bases and J 0 bases, leaving 15 bases between the germline ends. CDR1 and CDR2 (germline): KGHDR, SFDVKD. The CDR3 is made up of 17 amino acids. This CDR3 is CATSDSAPESSYNEQFF. The DNA of the CDR3 is TGTGCCACCAGTGACTCCGCCCCAGAAAGCTCCTACAATGAGCAGTTCTTC.

The chain recombines TRBV18 with TRBJ1-4; 9 bases are a match to TRBD1. The CDR3 totals 14 residues. CDR1 and CDR2 (germline): KGHSH, LQKENI. V was pared by 6 bases and J by 5 bases, with 4 bases of the junction left unmatched. In nucleotides, the CDR3 is TGTGCCAGCTCGCGCGGACAGGGGAATGAAAAACTGTTTTTT. Amino acid sequence: CASSRGQGNEKLFF.

V usage is TRBV6-5 and J usage is TRBJ2-7, with 12 bases lining up with TRBD2. Germline assignment: CDR1 MNHEY and CDR2 SVGAGI. There are 15 residues in the CDR3. The V segment lost 6 bases and the J segment 3 bases; nucleotides outside the gene matches: 6. The CDR3 loop is CASRRSLAGGYEQYF. The CDR3 nucleotides read TGTGCCAGCAGACGCTCACTAGCGGGGGGCTACGAGCAGTACTTC.

CDR3 loop: CASSLGASGSTLGEQFF. CDR3 sequence (DNA): TGTGCCAGCAGCTTAGGGGCTAGCGGGAGTACCCTCGGTGAGCAGTTCTTC. The V call is TRBV7-7, the J call TRBJ2-1; TRBD2 matches 10 bases. In germline, CDR1 is SSHAT, CDR2 FNYEAQ (reference sequence). J gave up 9 bases and V 1 base, and 12 bases lay outside the gene matches. The CDR3 consists of 17 residues.

The genes are TRBV19 and TRBJ2-1; 8 positions agree with TRBD2. The CDR3 sequence is 17 residues long. Germline V gene data show CDR1 as LNHDA and CDR2 as SQIVND (reference sequence). V trimming: 1 base; J trimming: 4 bases; junction bases outside the gene matches: 9. The CDR3 DNA reads TGTGCCAGTAGTATAGGAGGCACTAGCGGTCTGTACAATGAGCAGTTCTTC. Translating gives CASSIGGTSGLYNEQFF.

V and J are TRBV5-6 and TRBJ1-5; 7 nucleotides agree with TRBD1. The CDR3 has 16 amino acids. Germline V gives CDR1 SGHDT, CDR2 YYEEEE. Trimming took 4 bases from V and 1 from J; bases not matched to a gene: 8. The CDR3 nucleotides are TGTGCCAGCAGCCCGGCCGGGACAGTAAGCAATCAGCCCCAGCATTTT. Translation gives CASSPAGTVSNQPQHF.

As concerns this clone: Other DNA variants within this sample encode the same CDR3. The V call is TRBV2, the J call TRBJ2-1; a weak D match, TRBD1 (6 bases). V shed 6 bases and J shed 4 bases, with 10 bases lying between them. Germline V gene data show CDR1 as SNHLY and CDR2 as FYNNEI. The CDR3 is 13 amino acids. The chain's CDR3 is CASSVQGYNEQFF. The CDR3 coding sequence is TGTGCCAGCAGCGTACAGGGTTACAATGAGCAGTTCTTC.

The chain carries TRBV2 and TRBJ2-4; weak D call: TRBD2 (5 bases). CDR1 is SNHLY and CDR2 is FYNNEI in the germline V gene. The V end was cut by 4 bases, the J end by 0 bases, with 10 bases between. CDR3 length: 15 residues. CDR3 bases: TGTGCCAGCAGTGCCCCGGGAATAGCCAAAAACATTCAGTACTTC. Its protein is CASSAPGIAKNIQYF.

This clone occurred once. The rearrangement joins TRBV5-1 to TRBJ1-1; 8 nucleotides match TRBD1. The ends lost 5 bases at V and 0 bases at J; junction bases unmatched: 3. CDR1 is SGHRS, CDR2 YFSETQ, per germline. The CDR3 totals 14 residues. CDR3 protein: CASSWTGLNTEAFF. CDR3 sequence (DNA): TGCGCCAGCAGTTGGACAGGGTTGAACACTGAAGCTTTCTTT.

The chain links TRBV11-2 to TRBJ1-1; 10 bases fit TRBD1. CDR3 length: 17 residues. Germline lookup yields CDR1 SGHAT and CDR2 FQNNGV. The V gene end was trimmed by 4 bases and the J gene end by 4 bases; junction bases not matched to a gene: 12. This CDR3 reads CASSSPHDRGLGTEAFF. DNA of the CDR3: TGTGCCAGCAGCTCCCCGCACGACAGGGGGCTAGGCACTGAAGCTTTCTTT. Using reference TRBV11-2 and TRBJ1-1 for the parts outside the CDR3, the full variable domain is EAGVAQSPRYKIIEKRQSVAFWCNPISGHATLYWYQQILGQGPKLLIQFQNNGVVDDSQLPKDRFSAERLKGVDSTLKIQPAKLEDSAVYLCASSSPHDRGLGTEAFFGQGTRLTVV.

The chain uses TRBV7-9 and TRBJ2-2, with 9 nucleotides matching TRBD1. CDR1 is SEHNR, CDR2 FQNEAQ, per germline (reference sequence). The CDR3 covers 19 residues. The V and J ends lost 3 bases and 1 base, in that order; junction bases with no gene match: 12. In nucleotides, the CDR3 is TGTGCCAGCAGCTTTTTACCGGGACAGGGCATATGGAACACCGGGGAGCTGTTTTTT. Protein product: CASSFLPGQGIWNTGELFF. Supplemented by reference TRBV7-9 and TRBJ2-2, the full variable domain reads DTGVSQNPRHKITKRGQNVTFRCDPISEHNRLYWYRQTLGQGPEFLTYFQNEAQLEKSRLLSDRFSAERPKGSFSTLEIQRTEQGDSAMYLCASSFLPGQGIWNTGELFFGEGSRLTVL.